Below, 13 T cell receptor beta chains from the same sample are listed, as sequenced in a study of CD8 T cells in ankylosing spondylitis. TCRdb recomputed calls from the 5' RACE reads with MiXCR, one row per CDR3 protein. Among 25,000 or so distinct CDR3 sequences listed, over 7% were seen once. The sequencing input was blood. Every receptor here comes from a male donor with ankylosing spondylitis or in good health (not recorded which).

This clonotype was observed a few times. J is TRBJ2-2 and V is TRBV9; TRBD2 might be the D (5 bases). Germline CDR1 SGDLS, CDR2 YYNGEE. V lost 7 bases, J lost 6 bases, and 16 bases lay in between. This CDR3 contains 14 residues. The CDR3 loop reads CASSDGVFAGELFF. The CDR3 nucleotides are TGTGCCAGCTCCGACGGGGTTTTCGCCGGGGAGCTGTTTTTT.

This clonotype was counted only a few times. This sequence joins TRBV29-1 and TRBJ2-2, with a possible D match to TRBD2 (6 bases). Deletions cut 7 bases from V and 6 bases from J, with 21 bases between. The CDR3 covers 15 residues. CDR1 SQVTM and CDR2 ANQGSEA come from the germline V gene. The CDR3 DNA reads TGCAGCGGAAGGAATGGCGGGATGTTGGCCGGGGAGCTGTTTTTT. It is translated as CSGRNGGMLAGELFF.

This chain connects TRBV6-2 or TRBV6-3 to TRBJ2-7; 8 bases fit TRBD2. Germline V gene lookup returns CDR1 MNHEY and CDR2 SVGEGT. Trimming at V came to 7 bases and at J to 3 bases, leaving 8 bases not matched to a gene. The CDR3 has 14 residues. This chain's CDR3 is CASNTGTRSYEQYF. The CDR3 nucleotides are TGTGCCAGCAATACCGGGACTAGGAGCTACGAGCAGTACTTC.

CDR3 sequence reads: CASRSTGGSYEQYF. The CDR3 coding sequence is TGTGCCAGCAGATCGACAGGGGGCTCCTACGAGCAGTACTTC. This chain connects TRBV28 to TRBJ2-7, with 9 positions matching TRBD1. V shed 6 bases, J shed 0 bases, and the junction held 3 bases outside the gene matches. CDR3 length equals 14 residues. CDR1 is MDHEN, CDR2 SYDVKM, per germline.

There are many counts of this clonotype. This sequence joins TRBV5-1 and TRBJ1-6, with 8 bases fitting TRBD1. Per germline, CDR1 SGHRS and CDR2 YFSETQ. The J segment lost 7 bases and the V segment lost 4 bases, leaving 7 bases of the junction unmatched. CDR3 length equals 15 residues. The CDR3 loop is CASSQGAGRNSPLHF. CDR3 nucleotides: TGCGCCAGCAGCCAGGGGGCCGGTAGAAATTCACCCCTCCACTTT.

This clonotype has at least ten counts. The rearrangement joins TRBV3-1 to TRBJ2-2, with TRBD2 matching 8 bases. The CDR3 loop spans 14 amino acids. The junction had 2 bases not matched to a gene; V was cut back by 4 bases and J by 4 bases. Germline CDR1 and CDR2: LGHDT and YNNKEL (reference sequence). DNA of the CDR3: TGTGCCAGCAGCCCAGGGACTAGCACCGGGGAGCTGTTTTTT. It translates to CASSPGTSTGELFF.

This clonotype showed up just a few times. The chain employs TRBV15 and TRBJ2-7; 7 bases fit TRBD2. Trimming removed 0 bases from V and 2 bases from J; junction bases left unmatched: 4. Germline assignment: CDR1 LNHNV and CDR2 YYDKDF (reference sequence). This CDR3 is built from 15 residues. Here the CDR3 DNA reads TGTGCCACCAGCAGAGATCGGAGCGGGACCTACGAGCAGTACTTC. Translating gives CATSRDRSGTYEQYF.

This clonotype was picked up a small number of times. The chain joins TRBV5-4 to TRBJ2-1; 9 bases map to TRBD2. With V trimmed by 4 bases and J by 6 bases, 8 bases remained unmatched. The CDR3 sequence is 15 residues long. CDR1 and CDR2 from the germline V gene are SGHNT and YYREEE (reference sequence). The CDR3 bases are TGTGCCAGCAGCGTTAGCGGGAGATTGCTCAATGAGCAGTTCTTC. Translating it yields CASSVSGRLLNEQFF. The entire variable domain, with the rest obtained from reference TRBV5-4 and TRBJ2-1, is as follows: ETGVTQSPTHLIKTRGQQVTLRCSSQSGHNTVSWYQQALGQGPQFIFQYYREEENGRGNFPPRFSGLQFPNYSSELNVNALELDDSALYLCASSVSGRLLNEQFFGPGTRLTVL.

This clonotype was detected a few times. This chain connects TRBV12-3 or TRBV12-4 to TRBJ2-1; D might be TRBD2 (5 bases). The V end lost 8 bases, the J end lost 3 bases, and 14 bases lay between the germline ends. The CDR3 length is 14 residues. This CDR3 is CASYTAGLYNEQFF. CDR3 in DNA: TGTGCCAGCTACACCGCCGGACTCTACAATGAGCAGTTCTTC.

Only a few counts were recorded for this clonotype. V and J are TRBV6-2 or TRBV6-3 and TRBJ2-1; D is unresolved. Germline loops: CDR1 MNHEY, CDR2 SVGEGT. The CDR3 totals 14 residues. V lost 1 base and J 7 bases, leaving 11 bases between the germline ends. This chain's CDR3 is CASSYFSLGNEQFF. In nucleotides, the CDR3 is TGTGCCAGCAGTTACTTCAGTCTGGGGAATGAGCAGTTCTTC.

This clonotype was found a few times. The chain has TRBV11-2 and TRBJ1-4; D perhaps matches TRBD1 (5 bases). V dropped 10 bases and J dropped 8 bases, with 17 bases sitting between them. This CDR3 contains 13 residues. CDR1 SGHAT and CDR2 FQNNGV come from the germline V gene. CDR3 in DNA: TGTGCCACTTCGGGACCCAGAGGCGAAAAACTGTTTTTT. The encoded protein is CATSGPRGEKLFF.

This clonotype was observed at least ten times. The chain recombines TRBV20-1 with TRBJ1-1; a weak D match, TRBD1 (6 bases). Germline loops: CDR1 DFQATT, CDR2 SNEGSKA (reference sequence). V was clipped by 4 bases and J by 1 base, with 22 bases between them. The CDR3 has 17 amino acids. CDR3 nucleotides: TGCAGTGCTAAGCCTTTGTTCGGGGGCGCGGGGAACACTGAAGCTTTCTTT. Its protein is CSAKPLFGGAGNTEAFF.

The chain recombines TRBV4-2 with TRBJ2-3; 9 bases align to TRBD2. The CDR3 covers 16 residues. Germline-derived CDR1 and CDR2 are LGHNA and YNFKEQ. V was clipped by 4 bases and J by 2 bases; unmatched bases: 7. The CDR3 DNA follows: TGTGCCAGCAGCCCCCAGGTAGCGGGGGTCACAGATACGCAGTATTTT. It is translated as CASSPQVAGVTDTQYF.